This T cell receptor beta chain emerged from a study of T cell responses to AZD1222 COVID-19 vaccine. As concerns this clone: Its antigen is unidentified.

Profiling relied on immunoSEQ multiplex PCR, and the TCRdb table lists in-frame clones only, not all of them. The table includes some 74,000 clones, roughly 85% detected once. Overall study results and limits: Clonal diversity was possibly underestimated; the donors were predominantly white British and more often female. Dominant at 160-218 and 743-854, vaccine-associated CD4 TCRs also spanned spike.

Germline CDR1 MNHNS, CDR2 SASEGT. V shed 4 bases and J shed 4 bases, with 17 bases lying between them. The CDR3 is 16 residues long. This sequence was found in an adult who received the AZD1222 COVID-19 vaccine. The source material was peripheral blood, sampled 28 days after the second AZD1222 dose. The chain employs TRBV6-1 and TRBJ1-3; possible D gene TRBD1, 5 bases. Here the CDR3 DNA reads TGTGCCAGCAGTGGGGGGGACTCGGGAAAGGGAAACACCATATATTTT. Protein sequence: CASSGGDSGKGNTIYF.